These T cell receptor beta chains were read from a single sample in a study of shared clonotypes between healthy human individuals. Method: immunoSEQ multiplex PCR; TCRdb's copy keeps in-frame clones and lacks some. The sample shows over 2 million clones, about 90% of them seen only once. The sequenced sample was naive CD4+ T cells from PBMCs. These receptors were obtained from a young man in good health. Some clones in this sample may be carry-over from other donors' samples. The conserved cysteine and the conserved F or W are not part of the CDR3 here. The D gene is left open where the match is weak.

>TRBV7-9|.|TRBJ2-1
ASSPPNPGYYNEQF
>TRBV5-6|.|TRBJ2-3
ASSLVQGAADTQY
>TRBV28|TRBD1|TRBJ2-7
ASSFSPWDRVFDEQY
>TRBV11-3|.|TRBJ1-3
ASSSGPSGNTIY
>TRBV19|.|TRBJ2-2
ASSIGTGELF
>TRBV7-3|TRBD2|TRBJ2-1
ASSPPGIAGHNEQF
>TRBV5-6|.|TRBJ1-2
ASSSNYGYT
>TRBV7-3|TRBD2|TRBJ2-1
ASSVRGGRISSEQF
>TRBV29-1|.|TRBJ1-2
SAGTIYGYT
>TRBV6-5|.|TRBJ2-3
ASSSTDTQY
>TRBV7-9|.|TRBJ1-2
ASSSQGIRGYT
>TRBV5-1|.|TRBJ2-1
ASSLGGSQTYNEQF
>TRBV7-9|TRBD1|TRBJ1-1
ASRDEQGTNTEAF
>TRBV21-1|.|TRBJ2-4
ASSKTEKNIQY
>TRBV29-1|.|TRBJ2-6
SVYQGAGANVLT
>TRBV30|.|TRBJ2-7
AWSDKKQY
>TRBV9|.|TRBJ2-1
ASSVLGNEQF
>TRBV11-2|.|TRBJ1-2
ASSLEAGTNYGYT
>TRBV5-6|.|TRBJ2-2
ASSLRMQGRTGELF
>TRBV5-1|.|TRBJ1-5
ASSLAVNQPQH
>TRBV6-1|.|TRBJ2-3
ASSEYGWSSTDTQY
>TRBV28|.|TRBJ2-3
ASTLGGLQDTQY
>TRBV27|TRBD2|TRBJ2-7
ASSPLAGGPSYEQY
>TRBV6-6|.|TRBJ1-3
ATGSGNTIY
>TRBV6-1|.|TRBJ1-2
ASSPQTVGIYGYT
>TRBV18|TRBD1|TRBJ2-3
ASSPGQGDTDTQY
>TRBV15|TRBD1|TRBJ1-2
ATSREDRVRYGYT
>TRBV5-1|.|TRBJ1-4
ASSPQGMDEKLF
>TRBV4-1|.|TRBJ2-2
ASSPKAGLNTGELF
>TRBV19|.|TRBJ2-5
ASRTGGARETQY
>TRBV5-1|TRBD1|TRBJ1-1
ASSEQTGRLNTEAF
>TRBV19|.|TRBJ2-5
ASSAQAGETQY
>TRBV7-3|TRBD2|TRBJ2-3
ASSLGLAGRDPQY
>TRBV2|.|TRBJ1-2
ASSEGRGGYGYT
>TRBV5-1|.|TRBJ2-3
ASSPYVATDTQY
>TRBV27|.|TRBJ1-1
ASSLPPGATERVEAF